Given below is one T cell receptor (beta chain) in context. The data were obtained in a study of blood T cell repertoires in COVID-19. Across the whole study: Sample material is recorded as cDNA or gDNA derived from T cells, B-cell-depleted T cells, or PBMCs.

Generated by immunoSEQ multiplex PCR, the TCRdb table keeps only in-frame clones and is missing some. The table lists over 200,000 clones, 75% to 85% of them singletons. The CDR3 spans 15 residues. Germline V gene data show CDR1 as SGDLS and CDR2 as YYNGEE. V was clipped by 0 bases and J by 6 bases; unmatched bases: 5. The sequencing input was PBMCs or T cells enriched from blood (not recorded which). This chain uses TRBV9 with TRBJ2-1, with 8 bases lining up with TRBD2. The sequence came from a man aged 35-49 years who had recovered from COVID-19. CDR3 coding DNA: TGTGCCAGCAGCGTAGATCTAGCGGGCTCCAATGAGCAGTTCTTC. This translates into CASSVDLAGSNEQFF.